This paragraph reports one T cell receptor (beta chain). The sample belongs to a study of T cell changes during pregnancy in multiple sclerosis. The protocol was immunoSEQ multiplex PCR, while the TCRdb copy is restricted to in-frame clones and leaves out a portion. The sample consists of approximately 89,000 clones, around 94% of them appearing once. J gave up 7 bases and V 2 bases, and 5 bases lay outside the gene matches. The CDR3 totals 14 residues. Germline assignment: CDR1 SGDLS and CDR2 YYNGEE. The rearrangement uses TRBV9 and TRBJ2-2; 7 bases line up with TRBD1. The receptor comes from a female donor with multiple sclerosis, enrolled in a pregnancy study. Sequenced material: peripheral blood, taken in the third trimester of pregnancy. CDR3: CASSVDRVFGELFF. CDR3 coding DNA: TGTGCCAGCAGCGTCGACAGGGTTTTCGGGGAGCTGTTTTTT.